The 5 T cell receptor beta chains below all came from one sample that was sequenced in a study of T cell responses to AZD1222 COVID-19 vaccine (dated by TCRdb to the early 2020s). The sample's time point, from its label and the paper: baseline before first vaccination. The library was obtained by the immunoSEQ multiplex PCR assay. As stored in TCRdb, this immuneACCESS dataset retains in-frame rearrangements with V and J assigned. A fraction of the clones does not appear; measured against another copy, unresolved V genes explain less than half of the discrepancy, and the remainder lacks a known reason. The sample records approximately 92,000 clones, approximately 91% of which are singletons. About a fifth of the sample belongs to the ten largest clones. Sequenced material: peripheral blood, taken on day 0 of AZD1222 vaccination. The receptor set was obtained from an adult in good health.

The chain recombines TRBV3-1 (or the pseudogene TRBV3-2) with TRBJ2-2, with 8 positions matching TRBD2. Germline trimming cut 1 base from V and 6 bases from J; bases unmatched to any gene: 1. This CDR3 region has 14 residues. Germline V lookup: CDR1 LGHDT, CDR2 YNNKEL (reference sequence). This CDR3 is CASSQALAAGELFF. CDR3 nucleotide sequence: TGTGCCAGCAGCCAAGCACTAGCGGCCGGGGAGCTGTTTTTT.

J is TRBJ2-5 and V is TRBV29-1, with D maybe TRBD2 (6 bases). V was pared by 4 bases and J by 5 bases, with 14 bases between. This CDR3 has 13 residues. CDR1 is SQVTM and CDR2 is ANQGSEA in the germline V gene. CDR3 amino acids: CSVVRGAPETQYF. CDR3 nucleotide sequence: TGCAGCGTTGTGCGGGGAGCGCCTGAGACCCAGTACTTC.

The V and J genes are TRBV6-6 and TRBJ1-1, with 7 bases identical to TRBD1. The CDR3 has 14 amino acids. Germline CDR1 is MNHNY and CDR2 is SVGAGI (reference sequence). V lost 6 bases and J lost 5; bases outside the gene matches: 9. DNA for the CDR3: TGTGCCAGCAGCCGCCGGGACAGTGATACTGAAGCTTTCTTT. This gives the protein CASSRRDSDTEAFF.

J is TRBJ1-2 and V is TRBV7-9; possibly TRBD1 for D (6 bases). The germline V gene has CDR1 SEHNR and CDR2 FQNEAQ (reference sequence). The CDR3 extends over 12 amino acids. Trimming cost V 5 bases and J 8 bases, with 12 bases left between them. DNA of the CDR3: TGTGCCAGCAGCGAGGGGGGGTACGGCTACACCTTC. Translation gives CASSEGGYGYTF.

The rearrangement links TRBV4-1 to TRBJ1-2; D unresolved. Germline CDR1 reads MGHRA; CDR2 reads YSYEKL. The length of the CDR3 is 15 residues. V lost 1 base to trimming and J lost 7 bases, with 16 bases between them. For the CDR3, the DNA is TGCGCCAGCAGCCAAGTCGGTCCTAAAAGTGGTGGCTACACCTTC. This codes for CASSQVGPKSGGYTF.